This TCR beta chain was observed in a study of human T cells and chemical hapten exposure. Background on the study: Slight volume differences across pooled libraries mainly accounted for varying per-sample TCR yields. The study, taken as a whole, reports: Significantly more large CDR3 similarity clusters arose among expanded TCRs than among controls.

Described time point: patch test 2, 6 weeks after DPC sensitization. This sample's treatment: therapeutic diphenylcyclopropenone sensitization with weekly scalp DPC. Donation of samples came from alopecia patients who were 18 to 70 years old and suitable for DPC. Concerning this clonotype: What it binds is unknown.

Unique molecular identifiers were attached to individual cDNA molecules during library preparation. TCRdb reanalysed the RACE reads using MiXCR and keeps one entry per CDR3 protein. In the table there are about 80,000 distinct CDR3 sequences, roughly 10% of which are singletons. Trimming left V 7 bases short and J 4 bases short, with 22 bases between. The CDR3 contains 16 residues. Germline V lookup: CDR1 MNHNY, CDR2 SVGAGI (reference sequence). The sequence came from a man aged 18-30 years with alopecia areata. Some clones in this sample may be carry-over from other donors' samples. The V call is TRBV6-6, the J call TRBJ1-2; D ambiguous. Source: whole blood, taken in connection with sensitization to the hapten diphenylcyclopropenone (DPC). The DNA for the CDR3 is TGTGCCAGCACTAAACTGGACCCAATTGGGGTCTATGGCTACACCTTC. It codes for CASTKLDPIGVYGYTF.